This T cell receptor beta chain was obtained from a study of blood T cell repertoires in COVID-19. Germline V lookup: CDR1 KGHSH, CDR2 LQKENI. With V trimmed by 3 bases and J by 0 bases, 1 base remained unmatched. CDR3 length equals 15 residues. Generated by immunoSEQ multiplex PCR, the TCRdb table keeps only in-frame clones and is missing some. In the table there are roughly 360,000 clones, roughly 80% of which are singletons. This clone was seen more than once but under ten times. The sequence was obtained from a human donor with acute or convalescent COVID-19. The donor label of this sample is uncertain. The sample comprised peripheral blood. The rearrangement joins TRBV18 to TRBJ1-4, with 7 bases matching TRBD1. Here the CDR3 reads CASSPGTATNEKLFF. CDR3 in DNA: TGTGCCAGCTCACCCGGGACAGCAACTAATGAAAAACTGTTTTTT.